The 13 T cell receptor beta chains reported below all come from one sample, sequenced in a study of blood T cell repertoires in COVID-19. Assay used: immunoSEQ multiplex PCR; TCRdb lists only in-frame clones, some missing. The table shows 100,000 or so clones, with roughly 85% occurring only once. The specimen was peripheral blood. All receptors come from a woman aged 80 or over with acute or convalescent COVID-19.

The rearrangement joins TRBV6-5 to TRBJ1-1, with TRBD1 as a possible D gene (5 bases). The ends were cut back, 2 bases at V and 1 base at J, with 5 bases in the middle. CDR1 and CDR2 (germline): MNHEY, SVGAGI. This CDR3 region has 13 residues. In DNA, the CDR3 is TGTGCCAGCAGTTACCAGGGGAACACTGAAGCTTTCTTT. This gives the protein CASSYQGNTEAFF.

V is TRBV5-8 and J is TRBJ2-1; maybe TRBD1 (6 bases). The CDR3 has 15 amino acids. The germline V gene encodes CDR1 SGHTS and CDR2 YDEGEE. The V end lost 2 bases, the J end lost 2 bases, and 11 bases lay between the germline ends. The CDR3, as DNA: TGTGCCAGCAGCTTTAAGGGGGTCGCCTACAATGAGCAGTTCTTC. Translating gives CASSFKGVAYNEQFF.

About this clone: This specimen includes other DNA sequences encoding the same CDR3. The chain uses TRBV7-9 and TRBJ1-1, with D perhaps matching TRBD1 (6 bases). Germline V gene sequence: CDR1 SEHNR, CDR2 FQNEAQ (reference sequence). The CDR3 sequence is 15 residues long. The V and J ends lost 0 bases and 2 bases respectively, with 10 bases between them. The CDR3 DNA reads as TGTGCCAGCAGCTTAGCTCCACAGGGTAACACTGAAGCTTTCTTT. Translation: CASSLAPQGNTEAFF.

The genes are TRBV28 and TRBJ1-2, with TRBD1 identical over 10 bases. J gave up 5 bases and V 8 bases, and 8 bases lay outside the gene matches. The CDR3 totals 14 residues. The germline CDR1 and CDR2 sequences are MDHEN and SYDVKM. The CDR3 nucleotides read TGTGCCAGCGGCACGGGACAGGGGTTATATGGCTACACCTTC. Its translation: CASGTGQGLYGYTF.

J is TRBJ2-5 and V is TRBV4-1, with D perhaps TRBD2 (5 bases). The CDR3 is made up of 17 amino acids. The ends were cut back, 0 bases at V and 5 bases at J, with 19 bases in the middle. Germline CDR1 and CDR2: MGHRA and YSYEKL. CDR3: CASSQDRIQTTGETQYF. CDR3 bases: TGCGCCAGCAGCCAAGATCGGATTCAAACCACGGGGGAGACCCAGTACTTC.

V gene TRBV4-1 combines with J gene TRBJ2-6; a possible D gene is TRBD1 (7 bases). The CDR3 is made up of 17 amino acids. Trimming cost V 0 bases and J 1 base, with 10 bases left between them. In germline, CDR1 is MGHRA, CDR2 YSYEKL. In nucleotides, the CDR3 is TGCGCCAGCAGCCAAGAAGCAGGGGGGTCTGGGGCCAACGTCCTGACTTTC. Protein: CASSQEAGGSGANVLTF.

The CDR3 protein is CASSLEPRSSYEQYF. For the CDR3, the DNA is TGCGCCAGCAGCTTGGAACCCCGGAGCTCCTACGAGCAGTACTTC. The rearrangement uses TRBV5-1 and TRBJ2-7, with D unclear. Looked up from germline, CDR1 is SGHRS and CDR2 is YFSETQ. The CDR3 length is 15 residues. The V end lost 0 bases, the J end lost 0 bases, and 10 bases lay between the germline ends.

J is TRBJ2-2 and V is TRBV19; 11 nucleotides align to TRBD2. Germline CDR1 LNHDA, CDR2 SQIVND (reference sequence). V trimming: 5 bases; J trimming: 2 bases; junction bases outside the gene matches: 4. The length of the CDR3 is 16 residues. The CDR3 DNA reads TGTGCCAGTAGTTTTGGGACTAGCGGTAACACCGGGGAGCTGTTTTTT. Translation: CASSFGTSGNTGELFF.

The chain uses TRBV6-1 and TRBJ1-1, with D unclear. The CDR3 has 15 residues. Trimming left V 2 bases short and J 5 bases short, with 15 bases between. Germline V gene sequence: CDR1 MNHNS, CDR2 SASEGT. In DNA, the CDR3 is TGTGCCAGCAGTGAATGGTCAGCCGGGAGGACTGAAGCTTTCTTT. Amino acids: CASSEWSAGRTEAFF.

The V and J genes are TRBV12-5 and TRBJ1-1; D unresolved. V was shortened by 1 base and J by 3 bases, with 6 bases between the two germline ends. The CDR3 is 13 residues long. CDR1 and CDR2 from the germline V gene are LGHNT and FRNRAP. CDR3 protein: CASGLDGYTEAFF. The CDR3 DNA reads TGTGCTAGTGGTTTGGACGGGTACACTGAAGCTTTCTTT.

The chain links TRBV5-1 to TRBJ2-5, with D unclear. The germline gives CDR1 SGHRS, CDR2 YFSETQ. The CDR3 has 14 amino acids. V shed 4 bases and J shed 1 base, with 11 bases lying between them. The CDR3 reads CASSQNSLQETQYF. The CDR3 region has the DNA TGCGCCAGCAGCCAAAATAGCCTCCAAGAGACCCAGTACTTC.

The genes are TRBV19 and TRBJ2-7, with 10 bases fitting TRBD2. This CDR3 has 14 amino acids. Unmatched junction bases numbered 7, after V lost 7 bases and J lost 4 bases. Germline CDR1 reads LNHDA; CDR2 reads SQIVND (reference sequence). As DNA, the CDR3 is TGTGCCAGTACCTCAGCGGGAGGGACTTACGAGCAGTACTTC. Protein: CASTSAGGTYEQYF.

This clone appeared a single time. This rearrangement joins TRBV6-4 to TRBJ2-2; D may be TRBD2 (5 bases). This CDR3 spans 16 amino acids. Trimming left V 2 bases short and J 1 base short, with 11 bases between. CDR1 and CDR2 from the germline V gene are MRHNA and SNTAGT. CDR3 region: CASSDEEGVNTGELFF. The CDR3 bases are TGTGCCAGCAGTGACGAAGAGGGAGTGAACACCGGGGAGCTGTTTTTT.